This paragraph reports one T cell receptor (beta chain). The sample belongs to a study of blood T cell repertoires in COVID-19. Study as a whole: The samples span acute and convalescent COVID-19 from the United States, Italy and Spain. Nucleic acid was either cDNA or gDNA, and it came from T cells, B-cell-depleted T cells, or PBMCs.

The germline V gene encodes CDR1 SGHTA and CDR2 FQGNSA. Between the trimmed V and J ends, which lost 2 bases and 0 bases, there was a span of 2 bases. The CDR3 sequence is 13 residues long. Per the original methods: Estimation of nucleated cell counts relied on the amplification of reference gene primers. Clones were read by immunoSEQ multiplex PCR, and TCRdb kept only the in-frame ones, dropping some. V and J calls and clone size are given by that table; D and trimming were obtained from the DNA. This table has about 160,000 clones, roughly 83% appearing once. The clonotype originates from a man younger than 35 with active or convalescent COVID-19. The material sequenced was peripheral blood. J is TRBJ1-5 and V is TRBV7-2; D remains unclear. The CDR3 sequence: CASSLLSNQPQHF. CDR3 in DNA: TGTGCCAGCAGCTTACTTAGCAATCAGCCCCAGCATTTT.